This T cell receptor beta chain is drawn from a study of T-cell memory formation after mild COVID-19 (dated by TCRdb to the early 2020s). With regard to the full study: Most TCR sequence clusters were specific to one of the two donors. Longitudinal TCRalpha and TCRbeta repertoire sequencing tracked T-cell clones expanding and contracting after mild COVID-19 in two donors. The cohort comprised two young, previously healthy adult volunteers, one female and one male.

This clonotype has a handful of counts. It has no known antigen specificity. There are no base qualities to consult, and no much larger clone falls within one base. CDR1 KGHSH and CDR2 LQKENI are derived from the germline V gene. From cysteine to phenylalanine, the CDR3 is 14 amino acids long. Only the CDR3 portion is preserved as DNA: 42 bases, with reading frame beginning at the first base. Trimming at the junction amounts to 3 bases on V and 4 bases on J, and the germline ends lie 11 bases apart. Overall study results and their limits: Contracting CD4+ clones turned up mainly in the CM and EM memory subsets, whereas EMRA was where CD8+ clones were enriched. Balanced CD4/CD8 phenotypes were observed for clones contracting from day 15 to 85, whereas a bias towards CD4+ was observed for a second wave of clones expanding from day 15 to 37. Only two mild cases were covered in the study, and larger cohorts including severe cases with pre-infection samples were considered necessary. Whether the second-wave clones peaking on day 37 were SARS-CoV-2 specific was not confirmed. The detection of some responding clones in pre-infection memory suggests that pre-existing cross-reactive memory T cells joined the SARS-CoV-2 response.

Ficoll-Paque density gradient centrifugation was used to isolate PBMCs. The sequencer listed for this sample is Illumina NovaSeq 6000. Using 5'RACE with constant-segment primers, TCRalpha and TCRbeta cDNA libraries were constructed, with sample barcodes and unique molecular identifiers added in the process. Trizol reagent was used to extract RNA from every sample. The libraries were amplified in two PCR steps, and the second step added a second sample barcode and Illumina TruSeq adapters. Libraries were sequenced on an Illumina NovaSeq with 2 x 150 bp paired-end reads. Per the original workflow: The reads were demultiplexed and collapsed into UMI-guided consensus sequences using migec v1.2.7. Using mixcr v2.1.11, UMI consensuses were aligned to TRA and TRB V and J templates and then assembled into clonotypes. Clonotypes were classified as expanded or contracted when called significant by both edgeR and NoisET, with noise models trained on biological replicates. For edgeR calls, a false discovery rate-adjusted p below 0.01 and a log2 fold-change threshold of 1 were applied. As an exploratory analysis of dynamics, PCA with hierarchical clustering was applied to max-normalized trajectories of the 1000 most abundant clonotypes. Each responding clone was given a CD4 or CD8 phenotype based on the CD4+ and CD8+ repertoires, which had been sequenced separately. TCRdb passed the public sequencing reads through fastp at Q25 and MiXCR, retaining productive beta sequences. One record per CDR3 amino acid sequence lists the most common genes and DNA. TCRdb, not the authors, supplied the V and J calls. Within this sample are about 210,000 distinct CDR3 sequences, with over 9.5% of them counted one time only. Of the sample, approximately 2.8% falls within the top ten clones.

What was sequenced was PBMCs or a T cell subset sorted from them (not recorded which). The receptor was isolated from a man aged 18 to 29 who had mild COVID-19 (a few samples of this study predate the infection). The sample titles of this study are shuffled in the database, so cell type and time point are left out; the donor was told from shared clones. This chain joins TRBV18 to TRBJ2-3; perhaps TRBD2 is the D gene, with 6 bases matching. CDR3 sequence: CASSPLGGSDTQYF. The DNA is TGTGCCAGCTCACCGCTCGGGGGTTCAGATACGCAGTATTTT.